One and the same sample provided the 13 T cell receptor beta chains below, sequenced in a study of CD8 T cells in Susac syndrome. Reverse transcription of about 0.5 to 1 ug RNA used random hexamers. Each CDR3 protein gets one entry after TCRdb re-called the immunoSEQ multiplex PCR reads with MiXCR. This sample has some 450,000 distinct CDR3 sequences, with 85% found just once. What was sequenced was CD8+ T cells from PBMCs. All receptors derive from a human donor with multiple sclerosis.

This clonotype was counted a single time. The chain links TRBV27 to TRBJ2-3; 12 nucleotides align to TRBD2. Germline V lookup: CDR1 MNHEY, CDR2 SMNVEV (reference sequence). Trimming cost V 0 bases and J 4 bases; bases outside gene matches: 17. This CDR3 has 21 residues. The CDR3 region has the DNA TGTGCCAGCAGTTTATCTCTGGTCGGTGGACTAGCGGGACCCTCGCCAGATACGCAGTATTTT. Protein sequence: CASSLSLVGGLAGPSPDTQYF.

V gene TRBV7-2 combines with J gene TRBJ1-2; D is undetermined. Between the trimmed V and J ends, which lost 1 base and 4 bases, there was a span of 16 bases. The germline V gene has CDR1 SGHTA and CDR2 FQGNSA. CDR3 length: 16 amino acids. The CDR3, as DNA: TGTGCCAGCAGCTTAGTGTCCCCAGGCTCCAGCTATGGCTACACCTTC. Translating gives CASSLVSPGSSYGYTF.

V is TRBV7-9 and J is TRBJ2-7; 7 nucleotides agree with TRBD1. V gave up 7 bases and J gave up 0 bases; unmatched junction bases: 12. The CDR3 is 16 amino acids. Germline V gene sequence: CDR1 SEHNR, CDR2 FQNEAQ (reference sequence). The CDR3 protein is CASTTTGTDSSYEQYF. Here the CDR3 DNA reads TGTGCCAGCACCACGACAGGGACGGATTCCTCCTACGAGCAGTACTTC. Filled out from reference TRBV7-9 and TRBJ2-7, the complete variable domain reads DTGVSQNPRHKITKRGQNVTFRCDPISEHNRLYWYRQTLGQGPEFLTYFQNEAQLEKSRLLSDRFSAERPKGSFSTLEIQRTEQGDSAMYLCASTTTGTDSSYEQYFGPGTRLTVT.

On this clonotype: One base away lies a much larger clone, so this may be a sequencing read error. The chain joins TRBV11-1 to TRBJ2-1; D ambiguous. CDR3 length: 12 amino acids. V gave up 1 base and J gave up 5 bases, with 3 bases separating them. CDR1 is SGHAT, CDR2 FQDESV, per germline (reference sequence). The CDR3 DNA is TGTGCCAGCAGCTTAGACCACAATGAGCAGTTCTTC. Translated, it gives CASSLDHNEQFF.

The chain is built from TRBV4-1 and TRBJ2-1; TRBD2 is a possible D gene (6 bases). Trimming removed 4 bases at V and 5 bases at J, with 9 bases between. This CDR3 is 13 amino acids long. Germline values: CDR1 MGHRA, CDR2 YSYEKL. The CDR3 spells CASSLTRNNEQFF. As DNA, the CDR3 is TGCGCCAGCAGCCTGACTAGGAACAATGAGCAGTTCTTC.

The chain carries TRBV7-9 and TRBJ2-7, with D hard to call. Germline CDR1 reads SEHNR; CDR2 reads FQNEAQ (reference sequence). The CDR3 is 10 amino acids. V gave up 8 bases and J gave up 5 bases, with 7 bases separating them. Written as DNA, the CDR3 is TGTGCCAGCGGCGTCGACGAGCAGTACTTC. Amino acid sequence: CASGVDEQYF.

Here the CDR3 reads CASSQVEVNTEAFF. The CDR3 bases are TGCGCCAGCAGTCAAGTGGAGGTGAACACTGAAGCTTTCTTT. This sequence joins TRBV23-1 and TRBJ1-1, with D uncertain. TRBV23-1 is noted as an ORF with a role that remains uncertain. The V gene lost 2 bases and the J gene lost 0 bases, with 7 bases spanning the gap. The CDR3 length is 14 residues.

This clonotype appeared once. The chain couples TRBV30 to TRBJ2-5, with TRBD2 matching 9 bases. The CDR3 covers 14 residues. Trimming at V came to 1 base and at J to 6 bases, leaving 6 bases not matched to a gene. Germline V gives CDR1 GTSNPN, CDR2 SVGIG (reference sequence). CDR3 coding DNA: TGTGCCTGGAGTGCCCGGACTAGCGAAAAGACCCAGTACTTC. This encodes CAWSARTSEKTQYF.

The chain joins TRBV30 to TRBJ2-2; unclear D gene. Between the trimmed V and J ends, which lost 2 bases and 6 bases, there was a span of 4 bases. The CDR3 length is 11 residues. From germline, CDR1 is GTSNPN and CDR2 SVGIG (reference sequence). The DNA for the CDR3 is TGTGCCTGGAGTCCACCCGGGGAGCTGTTTTTT. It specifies CAWSPPGELFF.

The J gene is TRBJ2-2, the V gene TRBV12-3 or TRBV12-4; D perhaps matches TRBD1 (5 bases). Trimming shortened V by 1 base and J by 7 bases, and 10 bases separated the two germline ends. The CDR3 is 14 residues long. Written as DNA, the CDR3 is TGTGCCAGCAGTTTAGACGGACATCTCGGGGAGCTGTTTTTT. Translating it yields CASSLDGHLGELFF.

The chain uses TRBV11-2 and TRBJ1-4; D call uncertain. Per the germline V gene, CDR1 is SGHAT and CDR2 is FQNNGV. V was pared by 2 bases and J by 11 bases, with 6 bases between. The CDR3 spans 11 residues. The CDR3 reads CASSLMRKLFF. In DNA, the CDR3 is TGTGCCAGCAGCTTAATGAGGAAACTGTTTTTT.

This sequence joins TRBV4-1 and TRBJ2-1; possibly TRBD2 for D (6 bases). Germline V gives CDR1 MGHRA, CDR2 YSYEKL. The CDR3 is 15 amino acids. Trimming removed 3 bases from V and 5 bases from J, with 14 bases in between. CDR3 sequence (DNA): TGCGCCAGCAGCCACCCGGGACTTGCTAACAATGAGCAGTTCTTC. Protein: CASSHPGLANNEQFF.

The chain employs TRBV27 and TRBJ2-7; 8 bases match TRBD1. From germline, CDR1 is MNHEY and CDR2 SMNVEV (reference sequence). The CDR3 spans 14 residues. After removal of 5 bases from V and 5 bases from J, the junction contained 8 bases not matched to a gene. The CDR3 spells CASSALDRDNEQYF. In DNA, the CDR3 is TGTGCCAGCAGTGCTCTGGACAGGGATAACGAGCAGTACTTC.